This record concerns one T cell receptor beta chain sequence. This specimen belongs to a study of human versus mouse CDR3 diversity and MHC coevolution. Per the germline V gene, CDR1 is SGHNT and CDR2 is YYREEE (reference sequence). The CDR3 spans 16 residues. J gave up 9 bases and V 4 bases, and 12 bases lay outside the gene matches. Produced via immunoSEQ multiplex PCR; TCRdb's table is partial and in-frame only. Here the sample spans tens of thousands of clones, 80% to 95% being singletons. Sorting isolated naive CD4 T cells lacking CD45RO and expressing CD62L. The sample consisted of naive CD4+ T cells from blood. As for subset: CD45RO-negative CD62L-positive naive CD4 T cells. The chain combines TRBV5-4 with TRBJ2-1, with 11 bases identical to TRBD2. The sequence was obtained from a person aged 30-70 years in good health. The CDR3 here is CASSLPGSGREGEQFF. CDR3 in DNA: TGTGCCAGCAGCCTCCCGGGTAGCGGGAGGGAGGGTGAGCAGTTCTTC.